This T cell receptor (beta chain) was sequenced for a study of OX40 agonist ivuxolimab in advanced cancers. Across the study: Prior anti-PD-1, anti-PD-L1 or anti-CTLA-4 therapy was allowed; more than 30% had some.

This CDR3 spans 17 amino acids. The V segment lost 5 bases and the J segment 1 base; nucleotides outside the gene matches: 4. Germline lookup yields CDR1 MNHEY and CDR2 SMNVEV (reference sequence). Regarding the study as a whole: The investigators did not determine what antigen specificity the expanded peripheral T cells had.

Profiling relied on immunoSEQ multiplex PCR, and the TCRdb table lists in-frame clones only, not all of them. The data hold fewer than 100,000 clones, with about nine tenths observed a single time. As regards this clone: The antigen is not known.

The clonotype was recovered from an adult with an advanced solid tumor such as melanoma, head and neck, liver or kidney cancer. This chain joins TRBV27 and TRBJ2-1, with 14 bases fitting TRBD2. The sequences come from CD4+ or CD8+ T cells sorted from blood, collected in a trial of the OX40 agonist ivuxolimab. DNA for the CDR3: TGTGCCAGCAGTCCTGGGACTAGCGGGAGATCCTACAATGAGCAGTTCTTC. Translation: CASSPGTSGRSYNEQFF.